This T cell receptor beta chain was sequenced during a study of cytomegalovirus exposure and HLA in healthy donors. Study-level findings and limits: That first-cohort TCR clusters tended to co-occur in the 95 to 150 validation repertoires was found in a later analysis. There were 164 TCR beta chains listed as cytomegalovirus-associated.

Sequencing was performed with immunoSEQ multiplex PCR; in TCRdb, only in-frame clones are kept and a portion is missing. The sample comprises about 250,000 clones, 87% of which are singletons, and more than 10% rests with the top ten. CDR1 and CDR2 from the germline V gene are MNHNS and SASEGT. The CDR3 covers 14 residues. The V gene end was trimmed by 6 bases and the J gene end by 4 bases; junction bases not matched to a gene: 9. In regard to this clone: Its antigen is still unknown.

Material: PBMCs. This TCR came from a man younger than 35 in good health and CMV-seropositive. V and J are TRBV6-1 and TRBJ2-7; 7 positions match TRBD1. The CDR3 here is CASRDRSSRYEQYF. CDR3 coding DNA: TGTGCCAGCAGGGACAGGTCTTCTCGATACGAGCAGTACTTC.